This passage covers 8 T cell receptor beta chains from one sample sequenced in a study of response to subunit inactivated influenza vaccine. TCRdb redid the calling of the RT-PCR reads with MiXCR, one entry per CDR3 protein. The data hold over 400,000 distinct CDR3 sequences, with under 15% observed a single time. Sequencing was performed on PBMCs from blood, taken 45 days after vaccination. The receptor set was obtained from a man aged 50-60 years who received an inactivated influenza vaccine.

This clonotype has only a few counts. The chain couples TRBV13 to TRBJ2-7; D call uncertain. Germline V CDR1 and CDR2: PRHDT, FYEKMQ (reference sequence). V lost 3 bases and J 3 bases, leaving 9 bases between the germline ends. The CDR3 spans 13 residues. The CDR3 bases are TGTGCCAGCAGCTTGCAGACCCACTACGAGCAGTACTTC. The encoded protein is CASSLQTHYEQYF. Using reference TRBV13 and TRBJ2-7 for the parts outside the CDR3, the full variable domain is AAGVIQSPRHLIKEKRETATLKCYPIPRHDTVYWYQQGPGQDPQFLISFYEKMQSDKGSIPDRFSAQQFSDYHSELNMSSLELGDSALYFCASSLQTHYEQYFGPGTRLTVT.

The CDR3: CASSSLFDNEQFF. CDR3 sequence (DNA): TGTGCCAGCAGCTCGCTCTTTGACAATGAGCAGTTCTTC. The chain couples TRBV7-6 to TRBJ2-1; D remains unclear. The CDR3 has 13 amino acids. The germline V and J ends were trimmed by 4 bases and 5 bases, with 9 bases remaining between them. The germline CDR1 and CDR2 sequences are SGHVS and FNYEAQ.

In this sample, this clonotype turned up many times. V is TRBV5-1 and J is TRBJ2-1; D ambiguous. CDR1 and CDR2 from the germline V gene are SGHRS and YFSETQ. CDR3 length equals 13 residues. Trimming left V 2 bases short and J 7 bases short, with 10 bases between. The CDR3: CASSLVRENEQFF. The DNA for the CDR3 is TGCGCCAGCAGCTTAGTTCGAGAAAATGAGCAGTTCTTC.

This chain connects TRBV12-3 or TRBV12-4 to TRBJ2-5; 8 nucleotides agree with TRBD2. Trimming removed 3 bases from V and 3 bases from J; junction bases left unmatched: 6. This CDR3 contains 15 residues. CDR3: CASSFGNSGKETQYF. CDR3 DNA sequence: TGTGCCAGCAGTTTCGGAAATAGCGGGAAAGAGACCCAGTACTTC.

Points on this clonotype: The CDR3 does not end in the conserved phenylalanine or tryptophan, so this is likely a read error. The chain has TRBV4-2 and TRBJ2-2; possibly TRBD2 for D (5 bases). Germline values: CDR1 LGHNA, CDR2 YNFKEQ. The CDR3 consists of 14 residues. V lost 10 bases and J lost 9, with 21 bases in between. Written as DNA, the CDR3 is TGTGCCATCAGTCCCGGGATCCGCTGCTGGGAGCTGTTTTGT. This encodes CAISPGIRCWELFC.

DNA of the CDR3: TGTGCCAGCAGTGCAACTAGAGGTCGAGAGACCCAGTACTTC. Its protein product is CASSATRGRETQYF. The rearrangement uses TRBV12-3 or TRBV12-4 and TRBJ2-5; tentatively, D is TRBD2 (5 bases). The V end lost 5 bases, the J end lost 4 bases, and 14 bases lay between the germline ends. CDR3 length: 14 residues.

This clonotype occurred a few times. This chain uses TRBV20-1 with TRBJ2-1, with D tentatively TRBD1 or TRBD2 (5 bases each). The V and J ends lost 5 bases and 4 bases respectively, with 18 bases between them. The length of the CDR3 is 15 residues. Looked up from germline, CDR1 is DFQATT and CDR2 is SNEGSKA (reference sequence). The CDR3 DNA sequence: TGCAGTGCTCGACCACCGGGGCTAGTTTACAATGAGCAGTTCTTC. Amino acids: CSARPPGLVYNEQFF.

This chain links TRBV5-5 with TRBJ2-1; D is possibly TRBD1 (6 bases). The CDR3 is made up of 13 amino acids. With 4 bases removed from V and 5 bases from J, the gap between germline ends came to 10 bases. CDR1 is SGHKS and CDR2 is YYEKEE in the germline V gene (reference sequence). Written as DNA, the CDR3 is TGTGCCAGCAGCGCTCGGACAGACAATGAGCAGTTCTTC. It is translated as CASSARTDNEQFF.